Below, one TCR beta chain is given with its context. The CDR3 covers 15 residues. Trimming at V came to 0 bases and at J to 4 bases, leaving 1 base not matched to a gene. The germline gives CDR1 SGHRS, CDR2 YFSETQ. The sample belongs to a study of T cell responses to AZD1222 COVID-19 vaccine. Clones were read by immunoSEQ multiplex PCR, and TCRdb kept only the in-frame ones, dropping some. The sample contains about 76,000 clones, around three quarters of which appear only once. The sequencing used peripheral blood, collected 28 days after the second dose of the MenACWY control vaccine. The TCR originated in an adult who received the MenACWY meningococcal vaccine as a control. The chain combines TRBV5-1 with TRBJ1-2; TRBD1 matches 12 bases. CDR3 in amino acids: CASSLAGQGAYGYTF. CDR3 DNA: TGCGCCAGCAGCTTGGCGGGACAGGGGGCCTATGGCTACACCTTC. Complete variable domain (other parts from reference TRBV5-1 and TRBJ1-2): KAGVTQTPRYLIKTRGQQVTLSCSPISGHRSVSWYQQTPGQGLQFLFEYFSETQRNKGNFPGRFSGRQFSNSRSEMNVSTLELGDSALYLCASSLAGQGAYGYTFGSGTRLTVV.